The present T cell receptor beta chain was sequenced within a study of Tregs in tolerant kidney transplant recipients. This clone occurred a few times. Unstimulated Tregs (CD4+CD25+CD127-) and CD4+CD25- non-Tregs were sorted from PBMCs. This CDR3 is 13 amino acids long. The V gene's germline CDR1 is MNHEY and CDR2 SMNVEV (reference sequence). With 2 bases removed from V and 10 bases from J, the gap between germline ends came to 14 bases. Data came from immunoSEQ multiplex PCR; TCRdb stores just in-frame clones and leaves some out. The sample holds around 50,000 clones, about 86% seen once. The sequencing sample was made of CD4+ T cells from blood. This sequence joins TRBV27 and TRBJ1-1; maybe TRBD1 (6 bases). The receptor comes from a human donor in good health. In DNA, the CDR3 is TGTGCCAGCAGTTTACGACAGGAACGGGTAGCTTTCTTT. Protein product: CASSLRQERVAFF.